A selection of T cell receptor beta chains follows, all from one sample in a study of cytomegalovirus exposure and HLA in healthy donors. Sequencing used immunoSEQ multiplex PCR; TCRdb keeps in-frame clones, though not all of them. The sample includes over 95,000 clones, around 66% of them seen just once. Sequences were obtained from PBMCs. All receptors come from a man younger than 30 in good health and CMV-seropositive. Each CDR3 is given with its conserved first and last residue. A D gene is named only where the DNA matches it firmly. Size tells how often a clone was seen (once, few, many) or the class of an expanded clone, and some rows leave it out.

D gene	V gene	clone size	J gene	CDR3 protein	CDR3 DNA
-	TRBV28	-	TRBJ1-5	CASSFYRDGNQPQHF	TGTGCCAGCAGTTTTTACAGGGACGGCAATCAGCCCCAGCATTTT
-	TRBV29-1	-	TRBJ2-3	CSVVGGYGTDTQYF	TGCAGCGTTGTCGGGGGTTACGGCACAGATACGCAGTATTTT
TRBD1	TRBV29-1	-	TRBJ1-5	CSVAGTGNQPQHF	TGCAGCGTCGCCGGGACAGGGAATCAGCCCCAGCATTTT
TRBD1	TRBV28	-	TRBJ1-5	CASSKTGNQPQHF	TGTGCCAGCAGTAAGACAGGGAATCAGCCCCAGCATTTT
-	TRBV6-1	once	TRBJ1-6	CASSEFSSPLHF	TGTGCCAGCAGTGAATTCTCTTCACCCCTCCACTTT
-	TRBV5-8	-	TRBJ1-4	CASRAGAAGEKLFF	TGTGCCAGCAGGGCAGGGGCTGCGGGTGAAAAACTGTTTTTT
-	TRBV7-2	-	TRBJ1-3	CASSREFGNTIYF	TGTGCCAGCAGCCGCGAGTTTGGAAACACCATATATTTT
TRBD2	TRBV28	-	TRBJ2-5	CASSLFWGRVETQYF	TGTGCCAGCAGTCTTTTTTGGGGGAGGGTTGAGACCCAGTACTTC
-	TRBV4-2	-	TRBJ2-7	CASSQAGRGFYEQYF	TGTGCCAGCAGCCAAGCGGGCAGGGGATTCTACGAGCAGTACTTC
TRBD2	TRBV7-2	-	TRBJ2-3	CASGVTRGSTDTQYF	TGTGCCAGCGGCGTCACGCGGGGGAGCACAGATACGCAGTATTTT
TRBD2	TRBV9	-	TRBJ2-3	CASSAAGGKGKDTQYF	TGTGCCAGCAGCGCCGCGGGGGGGAAGGGAAAAGATACGCAGTATTTT
-	TRBV7-8	-	TRBJ1-5	CASSLGGLGNQPQHF	TGTGCCAGCAGCTTAGGGGGCCTCGGCAATCAGCCCCAGCATTTT
-	TRBV5-1	few	TRBJ2-7	CASSLGGGYEQYF	TGCGCCAGCAGCTTGGGAGGGGGCTACGAGCAGTACTTC
-	TRBV4-1	-	TRBJ1-4	CASSQDPVYYEKLFF	TGCGCCAGCAGCCAAGACCCGGTTTACTATGAAAAACTGTTTTTT
TRBD1	TRBV27	-	TRBJ1-5	CASRGTGLNQPQHF	TGTGCCAGCAGAGGGACAGGCCTGAATCAGCCCCAGCATTTT
TRBD2	TRBV4-2	-	TRBJ2-5	CASSSRLAGGPKETQYF	TGTGCCAGCAGCTCCAGACTAGCGGGGGGGCCTAAGGAGACCCAGTACTTC
-	TRBV29-1	-	TRBJ2-2	CSVVAENTGELFF	TGCAGCGTTGTGGCGGAGAACACCGGGGAGCTGTTTTTT
TRBD1	TRBV2	-	TRBJ2-1	CASSEEFSGGGYNEQFF	TGTGCCAGCAGTGAAGAGTTCTCAGGGGGCGGATACAATGAGCAGTTCTTC
-	TRBV5-4	-	TRBJ1-2	CASSLSPPGYGYTF	TGTGCCAGCAGCTTGTCCCCCCCCGGGTATGGCTACACCTTC
-	TRBV6-5	-	TRBJ2-5	CASSTRETQYF	TGTGCCAGCAGTACGAGAGAGACCCAGTACTTC
TRBD2	TRBV7-7	-	TRBJ2-5	CASSIRLAGGQETQYF	TGTGCCAGCAGCATAAGACTAGCGGGGGGGCAAGAGACCCAGTACTTC
TRBD2	TRBV4-1	few	TRBJ2-3	CASSPKLAGGPASTDTQYF	TGCGCCAGCAGCCCGAAGCTGGCGGGGGGTCCAGCTAGCACAGATACGCAGTATTTT
-	TRBV6-5	-	TRBJ2-5	CASSSAGREYF	TGTGCCAGCAGTTCGGCAGGTAGAGAGTACTTC
TRBD2	TRBV10-3	-	TRBJ2-1	CAIKEGGGAPNEQFF	TGTGCCATCAAGGAGGGCGGGGGGGCCCCCAATGAGCAGTTCTTC
TRBD1	TRBV6-6	-	TRBJ1-3	CASSLQGGSGNTIYF	TGTGCCAGCAGCCTACAGGGGGGCTCTGGAAACACCATATATTTT
TRBD2	TRBV5-6	-	TRBJ2-1	CASSGGLGEGSQFF	TGTGCCAGCAGCGGGGGTCTGGGGGAGGGCTCCCAGTTCTTC
-	TRBV5-6	few	TRBJ2-3	CASSSRQASTDTQYF	TGTGCCAGCAGCTCACGACAGGCCAGCACAGATACGCAGTATTTT
TRBD1	TRBV10-3	-	TRBJ1-2	CATMTGTGGSGYTF	TGTGCCACTATGACCGGGACAGGGGGCTCGGGCTACACCTTC
-	TRBV30	-	TRBJ1-4	CAANGQGGEKLFF	TGTGCCGCCAACGGGCAGGGTGGCGAAAAACTGTTTTTT
-	TRBV18	-	TRBJ2-5	CASSPWQGRETQYF	TGTGCCAGCTCACCTTGGCAGGGGAGAGAGACCCAGTACTTC
-	TRBV7-3	-	TRBJ2-3	CASSARGTDTQYF	TGTGCCAGCAGCGCCAGGGGTACAGATACGCAGTATTTT
TRBD1	TRBV9	-	TRBJ2-3	CASSGETGFPTDTQYF	TGTGCCAGCAGCGGAGAGACAGGGTTTCCCACAGATACGCAGTATTTT
TRBD1	TRBV2	-	TRBJ1-5	CASSAQDRGNQPQHF	TGTGCCAGCAGTGCCCAGGACAGGGGCAATCAGCCCCAGCATTTT
-	TRBV11-2	-	TRBJ1-1	CASSPRLGRGITEAFF	TGTGCCAGCAGCCCACGCCTTGGGAGGGGCATCACTGAAGCTTTCTTT
TRBD1	TRBV6-6	-	TRBJ2-6	CAATGGSLSGANVLTF	TGTGCCGCTACAGGGGGCTCACTCTCTGGGGCCAACGTCCTGACTTTC
TRBD1	TRBV28	-	TRBJ1-4	CASSEYPGTGSKKLFF	TGTGCCAGCAGCGAATACCCCGGGACAGGGAGTAAAAAACTGTTTTTT
-	TRBV5-6	-	TRBJ1-2	CASSLGQGCGYTF	TGTGCCAGCAGCTTGGGGCAGGGGTGTGGCTACACCTTC
-	TRBV27	-	TRBJ2-1	CASTPGGGPNNEQFF	TGTGCCAGCACCCCTGGGGGCGGGCCCAACAATGAGCAGTTCTTC
-	TRBV5-6	-	TRBJ2-7	CASSLGAFSYEQYF	TGTGCCAGCAGCTTGGGGGCCTTCTCCTACGAGCAGTACTTC
TRBD1	TRBV27	few	TRBJ2-1	CASSPRTGDGEQFF	TGTGCCAGCAGTCCCCGGACAGGGGACGGTGAGCAGTTCTTC
-	TRBV7-2	-	TRBJ2-1	CASSPYNEQFF	TGTGCCAGCAGCCCTTACAATGAGCAGTTCTTC
TRBD1	TRBV5-6	-	TRBJ2-1	CASRSRQGALNEQFF	TGTGCCAGCAGAAGTCGACAGGGGGCGCTCAATGAGCAGTTCTTC
-	TRBV11-2	-	TRBJ2-1	CASSFDSGTYNEQFF	TGTGCCAGCAGCTTTGATTCGGGAACCTACAATGAGCAGTTCTTC
-	TRBV11-2	few	TRBJ1-2	CASSLDDGGDGYGYTF	TGTGCCAGCAGCTTAGATGACGGGGGAGATGGCTATGGCTACACCTTC
-	TRBV9	few	TRBJ1-2	CASSVGPGSGYGYTF	TGTGCCAGCAGCGTAGGGCCGGGTTCGGGCTATGGCTACACCTTC
TRBD1	TRBV18	-	TRBJ2-1	CASSPGQGNEQFF	TGTGCCAGCTCACCAGGACAGGGCAATGAGCAGTTCTTC
TRBD2	TRBV4-2	few	TRBJ2-1	CASSQAGTSGGGNYNEQFF	TGTGCCAGCAGCCAAGCCGGGACTAGCGGGGGGGGCAACTACAATGAGCAGTTCTTC
TRBD2	TRBV7-9	few	TRBJ2-1	CASSIERGSYNEQFF	TGTGCCAGCAGCATCGAGCGGGGGTCGTACAATGAGCAGTTCTTC
TRBD1	TRBV2	-	TRBJ1-5	CASSEQGARDNQPQHF	TGTGCCAGCAGTGAACAGGGGGCGCGGGACAATCAGCCCCAGCATTTT
-	TRBV30	-	TRBJ2-6	CAWSGQGRANVLTF	TGTGCCTGGAGTGGGCAGGGAAGGGCCAACGTCCTGACTTTC
-	TRBV10-3	few	TRBJ2-1	CAISEWRGFHNYEQFF	TGTGCCATCAGTGAGTGGAGGGGCTTCCACAATTATGAGCAGTTCTTC
TRBD1	TRBV5-1	-	TRBJ1-2	CASSQQGVSNYGYTF	TGCGCCAGCAGCCAACAGGGGGTCTCTAACTATGGCTACACCTTC
-	TRBV10-1	-	TRBJ1-3	CASRDGHTGGSTIYF	TGCGCCAGCAGGGACGGACACACCGGCGGGAGCACCATATATTTT
-	TRBV28	-	TRBJ2-3	CASSWELGDTQYF	TGTGCCAGCAGTTGGGAGTTAGGAGATACGCAGTATTTT
TRBD1	TRBV2	-	TRBJ2-5	CASSSDRGAETQYF	TGTGCCAGCAGTTCTGACAGGGGAGCGGAGACCCAGTACTTC
TRBD2	TRBV4-1	-	TRBJ2-7	CASSQDGGEGNEQYF	TGCGCCAGCAGCCAAGACGGGGGGGAGGGAAACGAGCAGTACTTC
TRBD1	TRBV5-6	few	TRBJ1-5	CASTRQGTSQPQHF	TGTGCCAGCACTCGACAGGGAACAAGTCAGCCCCAGCATTTT
-	TRBV27	few	TRBJ1-4	CASSRTATNEKLFF	TGTGCCAGCAGCCGGACAGCAACTAATGAAAAACTGTTTTTT
TRBD2	TRBV18	few	TRBJ2-3	CASSPGTSGGDTQYF	TGTGCCAGCTCACCCGGGACTAGCGGGGGTGATACGCAGTATTTT